This T cell receptor (beta chain) was identified in a study of T cells in women clearing cervical HPV infection. Background on the study: Controls gave blood once infection was undetectable; cases at lesion identification. With HLA typing for only a few women, HLA confounding remains possible. Broader study findings: Controls had more TRBV6-7 (0.16%) than cases (roughly 0.11%).

Prevalent HPV16 infections were excluded; only incident single HPV16 infections included. Using immunoSEQ multiplex PCR, the repertoire was profiled, and TCRdb retains in-frame clones only, with some absent. This table holds under 45,000 clones. The CDR3 runs to 12 residues. CDR1 is LNHDA and CDR2 is SQIVND in the germline V gene (reference sequence). As regards this clone: Its antigen is unidentified. The read ends 3 residues before the CDR3 terminus; that terminus is restored from the germline J gene.

What was sequenced was blood buffy coat. The V call is TRBV19, the J call TRBJ2-3, with 8 bases fitting TRBD1. The TCR originated in a woman aged 18 to 69 with a cervical HPV16 infection that either progressed to CIN3+ or cleared (not recorded which). CDR3 region: CASRTGNQPQYF. The CDR3 bases that were read are TGTGCCAGTCGGACAGGGAATCAGCCG. Complete variable domain (other parts from reference TRBV19 and TRBJ2-3): DGGITQSPKYLFRKEGQNVTLSCEQNLNHDAMYWYRQDPGQGLRLIYYSQIVNDFQKGDIAEGYSVSREKKESFPLTVTSAQKNPTAFYLCASRTGNQPQYFGPGTRLTVL.